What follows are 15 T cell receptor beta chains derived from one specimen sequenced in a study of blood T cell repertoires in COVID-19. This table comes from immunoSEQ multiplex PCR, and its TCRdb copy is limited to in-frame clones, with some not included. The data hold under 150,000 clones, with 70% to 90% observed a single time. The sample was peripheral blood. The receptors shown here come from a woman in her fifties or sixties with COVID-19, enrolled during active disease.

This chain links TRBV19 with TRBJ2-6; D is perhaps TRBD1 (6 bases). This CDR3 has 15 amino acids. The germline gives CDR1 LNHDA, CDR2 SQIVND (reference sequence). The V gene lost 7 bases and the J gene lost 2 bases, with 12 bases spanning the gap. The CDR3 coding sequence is TGTGCCAGTACTGCAGGGGTGCCTGGGGCCAACGTCCTGACTTTC. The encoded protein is CASTAGVPGANVLTF.

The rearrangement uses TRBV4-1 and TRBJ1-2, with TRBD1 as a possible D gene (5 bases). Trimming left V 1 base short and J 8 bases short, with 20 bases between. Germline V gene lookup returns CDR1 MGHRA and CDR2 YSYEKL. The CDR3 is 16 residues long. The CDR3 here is CASSQVGLGQGMGYTF. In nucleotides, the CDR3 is TGCGCCAGCAGCCAAGTGGGATTGGGGCAGGGCATGGGCTACACCTTC.

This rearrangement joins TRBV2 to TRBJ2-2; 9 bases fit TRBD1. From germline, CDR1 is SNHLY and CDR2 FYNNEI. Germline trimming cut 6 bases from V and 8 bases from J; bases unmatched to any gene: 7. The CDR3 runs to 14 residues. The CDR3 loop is CASRAQGAQGELFF. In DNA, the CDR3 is TGTGCCAGCAGGGCACAGGGGGCGCAAGGGGAGCTGTTTTTT.

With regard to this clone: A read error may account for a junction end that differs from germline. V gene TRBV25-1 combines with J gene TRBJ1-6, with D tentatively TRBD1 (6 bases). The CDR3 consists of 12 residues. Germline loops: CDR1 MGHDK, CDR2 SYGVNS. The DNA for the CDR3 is TGTGCCAGCAGTGAAAGGACAGACCTCATGTTATTT. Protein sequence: CASSERTDLMLF.

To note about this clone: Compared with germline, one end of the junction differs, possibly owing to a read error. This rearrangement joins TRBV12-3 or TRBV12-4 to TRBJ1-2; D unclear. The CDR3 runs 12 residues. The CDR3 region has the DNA TGTGCCAGCAGTCAGAGTGGACGGGAGCGGGCCTTC. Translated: CASSQSGRERAF.

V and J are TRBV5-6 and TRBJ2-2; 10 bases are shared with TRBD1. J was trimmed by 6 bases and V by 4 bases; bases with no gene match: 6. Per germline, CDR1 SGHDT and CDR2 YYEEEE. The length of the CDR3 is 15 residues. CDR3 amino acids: CASSPGQGPPGELFF. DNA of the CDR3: TGTGCCAGCAGCCCGGGACAGGGGCCCCCCGGGGAGCTGTTTTTT.

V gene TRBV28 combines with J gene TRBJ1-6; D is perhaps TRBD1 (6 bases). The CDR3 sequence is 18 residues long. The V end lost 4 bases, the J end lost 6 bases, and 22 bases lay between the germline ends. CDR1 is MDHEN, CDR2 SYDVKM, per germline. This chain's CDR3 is CASSSPPFPGTINSPLHF. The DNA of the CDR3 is TGTGCCAGCAGTTCCCCCCCCTTCCCCGGGACAATTAATTCACCCCTCCACTTT.

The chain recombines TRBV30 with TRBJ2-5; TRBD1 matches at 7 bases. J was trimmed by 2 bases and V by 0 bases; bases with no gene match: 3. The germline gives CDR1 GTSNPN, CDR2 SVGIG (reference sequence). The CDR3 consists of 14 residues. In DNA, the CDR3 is TGTGCCTGGAGTGTTGACAGGGTACAAGAGACCCAGTACTTC. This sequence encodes CAWSVDRVQETQYF.

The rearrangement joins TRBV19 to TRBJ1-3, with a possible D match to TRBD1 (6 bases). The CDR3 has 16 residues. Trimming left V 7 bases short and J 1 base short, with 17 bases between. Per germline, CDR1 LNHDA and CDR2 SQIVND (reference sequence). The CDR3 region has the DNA TGTGCCAGTACTCCGCGACAGACAGGATCTGGAAACACCATATATTTT. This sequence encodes CASTPRQTGSGNTIYF.

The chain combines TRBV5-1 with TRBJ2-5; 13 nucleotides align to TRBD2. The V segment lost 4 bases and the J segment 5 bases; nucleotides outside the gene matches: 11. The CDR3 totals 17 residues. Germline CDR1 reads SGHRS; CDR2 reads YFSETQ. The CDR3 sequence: CASSEGSLAGGQETQYF. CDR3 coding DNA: TGCGCCAGCAGCGAAGGATCACTAGCGGGGGGGCAGGAGACCCAGTACTTC.

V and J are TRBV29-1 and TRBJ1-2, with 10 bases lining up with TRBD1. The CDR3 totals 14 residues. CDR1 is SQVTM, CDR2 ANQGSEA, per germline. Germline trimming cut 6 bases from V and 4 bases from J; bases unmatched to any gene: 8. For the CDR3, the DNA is TGCAGCGTCGACAGGACAGGGGGAATCTATGGCTACACCTTC. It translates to CSVDRTGGIYGYTF. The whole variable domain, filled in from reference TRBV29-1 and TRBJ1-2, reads SAVISQKPSRDICQRGTSLTIQCQVDSQVTMMFWYRQQPGQSLTLIATANQGSEATYESGFVIDKFPISRPNLTFSTLTVSNMSPEDSSIYLCSVDRTGGIYGYTFGSGTRLTVV.

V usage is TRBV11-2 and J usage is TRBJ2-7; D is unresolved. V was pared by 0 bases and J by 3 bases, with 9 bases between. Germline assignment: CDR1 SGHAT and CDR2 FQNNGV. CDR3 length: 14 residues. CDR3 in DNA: TGTGCCAGCAGCTTAGACTCGTCTTTCTACGAGCAGTACTTC. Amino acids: CASSLDSSFYEQYF.

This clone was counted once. The CDR3 nucleotides read TGTGCCAGCAGTTACGGTGGGGGTCCAGGGGACCCTGAAGCTTTCTTT. Its protein product is CASSYGGGPGDPEAFF. The chain combines TRBV6-2 or TRBV6-3 with TRBJ1-1, with D tentatively TRBD1 (6 bases). The CDR3 spans 16 residues. The germline V gene encodes CDR1 MNHEY and CDR2 SVGEGT. V lost 2 bases to trimming and J lost 6 bases, with 19 bases between them.

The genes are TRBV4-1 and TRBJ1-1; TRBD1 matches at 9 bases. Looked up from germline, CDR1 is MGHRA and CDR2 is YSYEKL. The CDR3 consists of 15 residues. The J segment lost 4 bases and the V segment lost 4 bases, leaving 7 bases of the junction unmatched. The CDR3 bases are TGCGCCAGCAGCCTAACAGGGGGCATTAGCACTGAAGCTTTCTTT. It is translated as CASSLTGGISTEAFF.

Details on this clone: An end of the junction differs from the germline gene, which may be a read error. The CDR3 region has the DNA TGTGCCTGGAGTTTAGGGGGCGGTTTTATCTTC. Protein sequence: CAWSLGGGFIF. The V and J genes are TRBV30 and TRBJ1-2; 7 bases line up with TRBD1. Per germline, CDR1 GTSNPN and CDR2 SVGIG (reference sequence). This CDR3 has 11 amino acids.